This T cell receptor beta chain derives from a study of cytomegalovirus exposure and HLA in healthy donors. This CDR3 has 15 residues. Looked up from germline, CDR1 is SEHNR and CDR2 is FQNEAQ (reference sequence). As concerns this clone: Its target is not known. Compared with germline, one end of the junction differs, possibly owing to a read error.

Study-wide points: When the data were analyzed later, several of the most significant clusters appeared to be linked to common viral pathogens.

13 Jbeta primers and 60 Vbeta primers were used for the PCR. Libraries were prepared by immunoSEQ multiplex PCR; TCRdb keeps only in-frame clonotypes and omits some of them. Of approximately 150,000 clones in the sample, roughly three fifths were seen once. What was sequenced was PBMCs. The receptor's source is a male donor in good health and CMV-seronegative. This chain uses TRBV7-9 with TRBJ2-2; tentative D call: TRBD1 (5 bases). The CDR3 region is CTSIKLQENTGELFF. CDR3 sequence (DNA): TGTACCAGCATCAAATTACAGGAAAACACCGGGGAGCTGTTTTTT.